One sample yielded the 30 T cell receptor beta chains listed below, sequenced in a study of beta chain features in type 1 diabetes. Reverse transcription of all isolated RNA meant that expressed TCRB transcripts were sequenced. Here immunoSEQ multiplex PCR was the method, and the copy in TCRdb shows in-frame clones only, minus some. This table holds a few hundred thousand clones, approximately 30% found once. Sample: naive CD4+ T cells from blood. The receptors were gathered from a man younger than 35 in good health.

The table lists this clone with a few counts. DNA of the CDR3: TGTGCCAGCAGCGAGGGGAGGACAGATACGCAGTATTTT. Residues: CASSEGRTDTQYF. The chain joins TRBV11-2 to TRBJ2-3; possibly TRBD2 for D (6 bases). The CDR3 has 13 residues. V lost 5 bases and J lost 3, with 9 bases in between. Germline assignment: CDR1 SGHAT and CDR2 FQNNGV. The whole variable domain, filled in from reference TRBV11-2 and TRBJ2-3, reads EAGVAQSPRYKIIEKRQSVAFWCNPISGHATLYWYQQILGQGPKLLIQFQNNGVVDDSQLPKDRFSAERLKGVDSTLKIQPAKLEDSAVYLCASSEGRTDTQYFGPGTRLTVL.

This clone was seen a handful of times. J is TRBJ2-7 and V is TRBV29-1; 10 nucleotides match TRBD1. The J segment lost 1 base and the V segment lost 3 bases, leaving 3 bases of the junction unmatched. CDR3 size: 14 residues. Germline values: CDR1 SQVTM, CDR2 ANQGSEA. CDR3 in amino acids: CSVEEDRGSYEQYF. In nucleotides, the CDR3 is TGCAGCGTTGAGGAGGACAGGGGGTCCTACGAGCAGTACTTC.

The chain employs TRBV14 and TRBJ2-1; 13 nucleotides match TRBD2. J was trimmed by 13 bases and V by 1 base; bases with no gene match: 4. The germline CDR1 and CDR2 sequences are SGHDN and FVKESK. The CDR3 runs 14 residues. CDR3 sequence: CASSQVGLAGSQFF. As DNA, the CDR3 is TGTGCCAGCAGCCAAGTGGGACTAGCGGGGTCCCAGTTCTTC.

There are a few counts of this clone. The DNA of the CDR3 is TGCGCCAGCAGCCAAGATGATAGGTCCACGGGGGCCCAGTACTTC. Protein sequence: CASSQDDRSTGAQYF. The chain uses TRBV4-3 and TRBJ2-5; D perhaps matches TRBD2 (6 bases). This CDR3 spans 15 amino acids. The germline CDR1 and CDR2 sequences are LGHNA and YSLEER. The germline V and J ends were trimmed by 0 bases and 9 bases, with 17 bases remaining between them.

This clone was detected once. The V gene is TRBV7-9, the J gene TRBJ2-2, with D possibly being TRBD1 or TRBD2 (6 bases each). Germline loops: CDR1 SEHNR, CDR2 FQNEAQ (reference sequence). This CDR3 contains 14 residues. CDR3: CAAGGSSNTGELFF. As DNA, the CDR3 is TGTGCAGCCGGGGGCAGCTCGAACACCGGGGAGCTGTTTTTT.

The rearrangement links TRBV30 to TRBJ2-1, with D unclear. CDR1 GTSNPN and CDR2 SVGIG come from the germline V gene (reference sequence). The CDR3 contains 12 residues. Between the trimmed V and J ends, which lost 3 bases and 6 bases, there was a span of 9 bases. The chain's CDR3 is CAWSRLTNEQFF. CDR3 DNA: TGTGCCTGGAGCCGCCTGACCAATGAGCAGTTCTTC.

The genes are TRBV28 and TRBJ2-3, with D possibly TRBD1 on 5 matching bases. Trimming stripped 5 bases from V and 3 bases from J, with 12 bases between. This CDR3 comprises 14 residues. Germline V gene lookup returns CDR1 MDHEN and CDR2 SYDVKM. For the CDR3, the DNA is TGTGCCAGCAGTGTTTGGGGCGAGACAGATACGCAGTATTTT. It codes for CASSVWGETDTQYF. Full variable domain (rest looked up from reference TRBV28 and TRBJ2-3): DVKVTQSSRYLVKRTGEKVFLECVQDMDHENMFWYRQDPGLGLRLIYFSYDVKMKEKGDIPEGYSVSREKKERFSLILESASTNQTSMYLCASSVWGETDTQYFGPGTRLTVL.

This clone was seen a few times. The sample carries other DNA sequences with the same CDR3. The J gene is TRBJ2-7, the V gene TRBV7-9; TRBD1 is a possible D gene (5 bases). Germline assignment: CDR1 SEHNR and CDR2 FQNEAQ (reference sequence). The CDR3 sequence is 13 residues long. Trimming took off 5 bases at V and 1 base at J, with 9 bases between the two ends. Here the CDR3 reads CASSPGQSYEQYF. DNA of the CDR3: TGTGCCAGCAGCCCCGGACAATCCTACGAGCAGTACTTC.

The rearrangement uses TRBV25-1 and TRBJ2-7, with TRBD1 matching over 8 bases. After removal of 6 bases from V and 7 bases from J, the junction contained 8 bases not matched to a gene. The CDR3 has 13 amino acids. Germline V lookup: CDR1 MGHDK, CDR2 SYGVNS. CDR3 residues: CASRGRGLGEQYF. The CDR3 nucleotides read TGTGCCAGCAGAGGCAGGGGGCTGGGGGAGCAGTACTTC.

In its sample, this clone was seen a few times. Other DNA sequences within the sample encode an identical CDR3. V gene TRBV29-1 combines with J gene TRBJ2-7; D is perhaps TRBD2 (6 bases). Germline V gene lookup returns CDR1 SQVTM and CDR2 ANQGSEA. Trimming removed 4 bases from V and 0 bases from J, with 13 bases in between. The CDR3 has 14 amino acids. CDR3 in DNA: TGCAGCGTTGTGGGGGGTTTAAGCTCCTACGAGCAGTACTTC. The encoded protein is CSVVGGLSSYEQYF.

The J gene is TRBJ2-7, the V gene TRBV7-2; perhaps D is TRBD1 or TRBD2 (5 bases each). The V gene lost 5 bases and the J gene lost 0 bases, with 11 bases spanning the gap. CDR3 length equals 14 residues. Germline CDR1 reads SGHTA; CDR2 reads FQGNSA. CDR3 residues: CASSRDGSSYEQYF. CDR3 nucleotides: TGTGCCAGCAGCCGGGACGGTAGCTCCTACGAGCAGTACTTC.

The chain combines TRBV6-6 with TRBJ2-5; 9 positions match TRBD1. The CDR3 is 13 residues long. The V gene's germline CDR1 is MNHNY and CDR2 SVGAGI (reference sequence). The junction had 7 bases not matched to a gene; V was cut back by 10 bases and J by 4 bases. CDR3 amino acids: CATTGGEGETQYF. CDR3 DNA sequence: TGTGCCACTACAGGGGGCGAGGGAGAGACCCAGTACTTC.

The CDR3 DNA sequence: TGTGCCAGCGCCCAGGGCGAGCCCACAGATACGCAGTATTTT. Its protein product is CASAQGEPTDTQYF. The chain uses TRBV2 and TRBJ2-3, with D possibly TRBD1 on 5 matching bases. V lost 8 bases and J lost 2, with 14 bases in between. This CDR3 has 14 residues. Per germline, CDR1 SNHLY and CDR2 FYNNEI.

The CDR3 loop is CSVVNRAYEQYF. The CDR3 DNA reads TGCAGCGTCGTAAACAGGGCCTACGAGCAGTACTTC. V and J are TRBV29-1 and TRBJ2-7; tentative D call: TRBD1 (6 bases). The CDR3 is 12 amino acids. Germline-derived CDR1 and CDR2 are SQVTM and ANQGSEA. V lost 6 bases to trimming and J lost 2 bases, with 11 bases between them.

This clone was recorded a few times. This chain links TRBV7-2 with TRBJ2-7; D gene ambiguous. CDR3 length: 13 residues. V lost 3 bases, J lost 6 bases, and 12 bases lay in between. Germline values: CDR1 SGHTA, CDR2 FQGNSA. CDR3 sequence: CASSLSHGREQYF. CDR3 nucleotide sequence: TGTGCCAGCAGCTTGTCACACGGGCGCGAGCAGTACTTC.

This clone was detected a few times. J is TRBJ2-7 and V is TRBV7-9, with D perhaps TRBD1 (5 bases). V lost 6 bases and J 3 bases, leaving 18 bases between the germline ends. This CDR3 is built from 15 residues. Germline assignment: CDR1 SEHNR and CDR2 FQNEAQ (reference sequence). CDR3 in amino acids: CASSSGLDAVYEQYF. CDR3 DNA sequence: TGTGCCAGCAGTTCAGGGCTAGACGCTGTCTACGAGCAGTACTTC.

This clone was detected a few times. This chain joins TRBV6-6 and TRBJ2-1; 11 bases are shared with TRBD2. Germline CDR1 reads MNHNY; CDR2 reads SVGAGI (reference sequence). The CDR3 sequence is 16 residues long. V gave up 5 bases and J gave up 7 bases; unmatched junction bases: 10. The CDR3 bases are TGTGCCAGCAGTCCCGGTCTAGCGGGAGGCAAAAATGAGCAGTTCTTC. Its protein product is CASSPGLAGGKNEQFF.

The chain employs TRBV29-1 and TRBJ2-2; D is perhaps TRBD2 (6 bases). CDR3 length equals 11 residues. Germline V CDR1 and CDR2: SQVTM, ANQGSEA. In nucleotides, the CDR3 is TGCGCCGTTAGGGAGGCTAGGGAGCTGTTTTTT. Its protein product is CAVREARELFF.

In this sample, this clone turned up a few times. V is TRBV11-2 and J is TRBJ2-3, with TRBD1 as a possible D gene (8 bases). The CDR3 totals 16 residues. V was cut by 5 bases and J by 4 bases, with 19 bases left in between. The V gene's germline CDR1 is SGHAT and CDR2 FQNNGV. DNA of the CDR3: TGTGCCAGCAGCCATAGACAGGGGAGGGGCTCAGATACGCAGTATTTT. Encoded protein: CASSHRQGRGSDTQYF.

CDR3 bases: TGCGCCAGCAGCCTTGTAGGAACCACAGATACGCAGTATTTT. Amino acid sequence: CASSLVGTTDTQYF. J is TRBJ2-3 and V is TRBV5-1, with D unresolved. Germline V gene lookup returns CDR1 SGHRS and CDR2 YFSETQ. The V end was cut by 4 bases, the J end by 2 bases, with 11 bases between. There are 14 residues in the CDR3.

The genes are TRBV28 and TRBJ2-3, with 9 positions matching TRBD1. V shed 6 bases and J 3 bases; nucleotides not matched to a gene: 10. The germline V gene encodes CDR1 MDHEN and CDR2 SYDVKM. CDR3 size: 16 residues. As DNA, the CDR3 is TGTGCCAGCAGATCCTCCGGGACAGGGTTGACAGATACGCAGTATTTT. It translates to CASRSSGTGLTDTQYF.

The rearrangement links TRBV25-1 to TRBJ2-5, with D tentatively TRBD2 (5 bases). The CDR3 extends over 14 amino acids. V was pared by 8 bases and J by 5 bases, with 18 bases between. Germline V gives CDR1 MGHDK, CDR2 SYGVNS. CDR3 coding DNA: TGTGCCAGCTCCGACCCCCTAGCTGGGGAGACCCAGTACTTC. This sequence encodes CASSDPLAGETQYF.

The gene calls are TRBV7-2 and TRBJ2-3; D assignment may be TRBD1 or TRBD2 (5 bases each). Trimming shortened V by 0 bases and J by 4 bases, and 17 bases separated the two germline ends. The CDR3 is 17 amino acids. Germline V gives CDR1 SGHTA, CDR2 FQGNSA. DNA for the CDR3: TGTGCCAGCAGCTTAGCTCGGGACGGGCTAGTTGCAGATACGCAGTATTTT. Residues: CASSLARDGLVADTQYF.

V usage is TRBV5-4 and J usage is TRBJ1-2, with unresolved D. CDR1 is SGHNT, CDR2 YYREEE, per germline (reference sequence). The CDR3 is made up of 12 amino acids. V was clipped by 2 bases and J by 6 bases, with 8 bases between them. CDR3 region: CASSFDRDGYTF. CDR3 DNA: TGTGCCAGCAGCTTTGATAGGGATGGCTACACCTTC.

There are a few counts of this clone. The V call is TRBV2, the J call TRBJ2-3, with TRBD2 identical over 11 bases. The V gene's germline CDR1 is SNHLY and CDR2 FYNNEI. V shed 8 bases, J shed 4 bases, and the junction held 5 bases outside the gene matches. This CDR3 comprises 14 residues. The CDR3 protein is CASAGTSGADTQYF. The CDR3 nucleotides are TGTGCCAGCGCCGGGACTAGCGGCGCAGATACGCAGTATTTT.

The chain uses TRBV7-8 and TRBJ1-5; D is uncertain. The germline V gene encodes CDR1 SGHVS and CDR2 FQNEAQ. The CDR3 contains 14 residues. Trimming removed 5 bases at V and 5 bases at J, with 13 bases between. The CDR3 is CASSHGRNDQPQHF. The CDR3 nucleotides are TGTGCCAGCAGCCACGGACGGAATGATCAGCCCCAGCATTTT.

The genes are TRBV25-1 and TRBJ1-2, with 8 nucleotides matching TRBD1. The CDR3 loop spans 14 amino acids. The V gene end was trimmed by 6 bases and the J gene end by 2 bases; junction bases not matched to a gene: 5. Germline V gives CDR1 MGHDK, CDR2 SYGVNS. CDR3 DNA sequence: TGTGCCAGCAGGGCAGGGGGCTTAAACTATGGCTACACCTTC. Its translation: CASRAGGLNYGYTF.

For the CDR3, the DNA is TGCAGCCACGTGAGGCCCTTAGGTAAAGATACGCAGTATTTT. Amino acids: CSHVRPLGKDTQYF. This chain joins TRBV29-1 and TRBJ2-3; D is ambiguous. Trimming pared 8 bases from V and 5 bases from J, leaving 20 bases between. Germline assignment: CDR1 SQVTM and CDR2 ANQGSEA. CDR3 size: 14 residues.

The gene calls are TRBV7-2 and TRBJ2-7, with D tentatively TRBD1 or TRBD2 (6 bases each). With 1 base removed from V and 2 bases from J, the gap between germline ends came to 12 bases. Germline CDR1 reads SGHTA; CDR2 reads FQGNSA. The CDR3 length is 15 residues. For the CDR3, the DNA is TGTGCCAGCAGCTTAGTTCGGGGGCCACCCTACGAGCAGTACTTC. Amino acid sequence: CASSLVRGPPYEQYF.

The chain uses TRBV7-9 and TRBJ2-4; no reliable D call. Trimming cost V 2 bases and J 8 bases, with 7 bases left between them. The CDR3 loop spans 12 amino acids. CDR1 is SEHNR, CDR2 FQNEAQ, per germline (reference sequence). CDR3 DNA sequence: TGTGCCAGCAGCTTAATTCAGGACATTCAGTACTTC. It codes for CASSLIQDIQYF. The complete variable domain, with remaining parts taken from reference TRBV7-9 and TRBJ2-4, reads DTGVSQNPRHKITKRGQNVTFRCDPISEHNRLYWYRQTLGQGPEFLTYFQNEAQLEKSRLLSDRFSAERPKGSFSTLEIQRTEQGDSAMYLCASSLIQDIQYFGAGTRLSVL.